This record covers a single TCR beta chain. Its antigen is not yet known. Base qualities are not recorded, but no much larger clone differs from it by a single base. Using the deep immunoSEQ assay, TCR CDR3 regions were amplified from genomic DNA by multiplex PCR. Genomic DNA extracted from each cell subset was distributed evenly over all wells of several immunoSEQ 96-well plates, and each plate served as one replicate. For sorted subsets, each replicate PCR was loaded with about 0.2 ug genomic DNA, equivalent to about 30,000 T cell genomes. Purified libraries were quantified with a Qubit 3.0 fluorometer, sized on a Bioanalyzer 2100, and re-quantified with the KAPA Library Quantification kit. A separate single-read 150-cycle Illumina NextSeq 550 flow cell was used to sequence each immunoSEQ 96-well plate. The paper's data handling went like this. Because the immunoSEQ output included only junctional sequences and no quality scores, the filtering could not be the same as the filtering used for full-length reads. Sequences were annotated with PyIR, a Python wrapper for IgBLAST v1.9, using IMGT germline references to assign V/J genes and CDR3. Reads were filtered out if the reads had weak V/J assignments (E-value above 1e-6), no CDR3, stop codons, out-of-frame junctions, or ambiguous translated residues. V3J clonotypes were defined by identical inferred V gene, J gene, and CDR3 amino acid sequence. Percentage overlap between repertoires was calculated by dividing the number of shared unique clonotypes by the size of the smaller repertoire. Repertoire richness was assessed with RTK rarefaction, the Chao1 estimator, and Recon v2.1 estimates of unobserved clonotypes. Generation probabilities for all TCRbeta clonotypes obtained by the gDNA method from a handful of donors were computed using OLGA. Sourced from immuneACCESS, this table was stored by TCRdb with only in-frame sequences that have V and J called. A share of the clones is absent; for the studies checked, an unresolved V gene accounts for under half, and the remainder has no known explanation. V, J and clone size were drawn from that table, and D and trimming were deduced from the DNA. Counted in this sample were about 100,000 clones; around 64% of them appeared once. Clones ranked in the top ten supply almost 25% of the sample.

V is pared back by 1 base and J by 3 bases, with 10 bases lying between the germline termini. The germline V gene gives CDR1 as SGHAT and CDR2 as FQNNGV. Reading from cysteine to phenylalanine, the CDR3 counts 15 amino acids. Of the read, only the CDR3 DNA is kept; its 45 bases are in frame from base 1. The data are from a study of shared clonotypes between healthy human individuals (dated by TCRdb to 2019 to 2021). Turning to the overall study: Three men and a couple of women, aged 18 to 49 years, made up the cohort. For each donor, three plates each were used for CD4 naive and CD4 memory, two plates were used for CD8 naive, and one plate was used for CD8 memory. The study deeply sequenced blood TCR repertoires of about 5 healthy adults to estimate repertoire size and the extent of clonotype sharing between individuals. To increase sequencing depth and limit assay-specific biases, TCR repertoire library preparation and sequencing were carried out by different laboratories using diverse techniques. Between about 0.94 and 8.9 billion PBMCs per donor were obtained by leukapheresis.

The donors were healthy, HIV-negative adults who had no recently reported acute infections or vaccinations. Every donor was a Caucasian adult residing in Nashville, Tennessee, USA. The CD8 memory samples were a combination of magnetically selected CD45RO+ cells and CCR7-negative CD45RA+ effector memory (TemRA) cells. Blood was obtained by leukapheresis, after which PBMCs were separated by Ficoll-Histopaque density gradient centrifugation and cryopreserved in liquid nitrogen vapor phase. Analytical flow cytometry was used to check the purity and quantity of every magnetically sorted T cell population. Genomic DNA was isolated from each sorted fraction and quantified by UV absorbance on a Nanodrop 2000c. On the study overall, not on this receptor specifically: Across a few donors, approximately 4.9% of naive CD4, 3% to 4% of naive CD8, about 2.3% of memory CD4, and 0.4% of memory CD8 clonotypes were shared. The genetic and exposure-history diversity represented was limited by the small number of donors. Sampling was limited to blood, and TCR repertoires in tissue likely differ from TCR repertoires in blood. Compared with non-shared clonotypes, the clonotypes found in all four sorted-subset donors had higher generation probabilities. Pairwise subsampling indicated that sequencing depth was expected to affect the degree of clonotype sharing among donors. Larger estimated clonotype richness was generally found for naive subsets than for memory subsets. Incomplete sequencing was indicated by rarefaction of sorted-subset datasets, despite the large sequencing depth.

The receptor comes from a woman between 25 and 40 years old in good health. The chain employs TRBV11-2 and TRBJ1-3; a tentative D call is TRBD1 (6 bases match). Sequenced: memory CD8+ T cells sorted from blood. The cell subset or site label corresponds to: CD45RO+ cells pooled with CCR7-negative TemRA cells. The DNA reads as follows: TGTGCCAGCAGCTTAGTCCCCAGGGGTGGAAACACCATATATTTT. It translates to CASSLVPRGGNTIYF.